This TCR beta chain is drawn from a study of naive and memory T cell subsets (dated by TCRdb to about 2017). About the full investigation: An open-source, UMI-based TCR alpha and beta sequencing pipeline was applied to sorted naive and memory peripheral blood T cell subsets. RNA was DNase-treated and reverse transcribed with TCR constant-region primers, mostly using SuperScript III. Complete agreement was observed between the functional CMV T cell responses and the IgG serology results.

Preparation of the library involved UMI-ligation and nested PCR. An equimolar mix of two oligonucleotides covering both TRBC1 and TRBC2 was used as the beta constant-region primer. A single-stranded oligonucleotide bearing the SP2 primer plus a 12-nucleotide UMI was ligated onto the 3' end of the cDNA by T4 RNA ligase 1. Four rounds of PCR, combining the SP2 primer with nested alpha and beta constant-region primers, were used to amplify the ligated cDNA. The ligation reaction was incubated at 16°C for about 20-24 hours. PCR2 was typically performed as a SYBR Green qPCR and was stopped at a predetermined threshold so that over-amplification was prevented. Every purification after the first one was done using Agencourt AMPure XP magnetic beads. Library quantification was done by Qubit, followed by a TapeStation check on which the main peak was expected at around 650 bp. The pooled libraries were sequenced on an Illumina MiSeq using v2 2x251 paired-end kits, which usually yielded about 0.95-2 million reads per sample. Each sample's library went into the pool at approximately 4.2 nM, and roughly 5-7.5% PhiX was added to help with cluster recognition. Per the source publication's procedure: V and J genes were assigned to Demultiplexor-processed FASTQ reads by Decombinator through tag matching, with a single base-pair mismatch being allowed. Collapsinator used UMIs to correct both sequencing errors and frequency errors arising from PCR heterogeneity. TCRs were translated and CDR3s were extracted from the conserved cysteine to the FGXG phenylalanine by CDR3Translator, with non-productive sequences being flagged. Repertoires were subsampled to equal numbers of UMI-defined TCRs before Gini, Shannon entropy and inverse Simpson indices were calculated. Clonotype abundance distributions were fitted to a power law by maximum likelihood within the linear range. Similar UMI counts, unique TCR numbers and clonal distributions were obtained with the pipeline and with MIGEC on one naive CD8 sample. Repertoires were searched for roughly 7,300 CMV-associated CDR3 sequences compiled from VDJdb and a published dataset. TCRdb reprocessing: public reads trimmed at Q25 with fastp, clones called with MiXCR, in-frame beta chains kept. Here each entry gathers all rows of one CDR3 protein and keeps the most common genes and DNA. TCRdb, not the original authors, processed these V and J calls. The table for this sample lists approximately 21,000 distinct CDR3 sequences; approximately 10% of them were counted only once. 18% of the sample belongs to the ten largest clones.

Counted from cysteine to phenylalanine, this CDR3 has 13 amino acids. The entry retains the CDR3 DNA only, 39 bases that are in frame from base 1. The junction shows trimming of 4 bases on V and 6 bases on J, and the gene matches do not reach 6 bases of it. For CDR1 and CDR2, the germline V gene lists SGHDT and YYEEEE. Details on this clonotype: Its antigen remains undetermined. Base qualities are not recorded, but no much larger clone differs from it by a single base.

The study at large found these results: The repertoire findings for the naive and memory subsets could not be validated against a ground truth because none was available. TCR abundance followed a power law with an exponent that was different for naive and memory subsets but consistent across the three individuals. Following error correction, more than 95% of naive TCR sequences occurred only once, which made naive abundance distributions much steeper than those of memory subsets. RNA-based TCR counts may be influenced by expression changes linked to T cell activation and differentiation. In both CD4 and CD8 cells, a rise in Gini index and a fall in Shannon and inverse Simpson diversity were observed from naive through CM, EM and EMRA. Single alpha or beta chain sequences, rather than paired alpha/beta receptors, were used to define clonotypes.

TCR alpha and beta chain libraries were amplified separately from the second PCR step onward. Donor CMV status was determined by IFNgamma production from CD4+ T cells after overnight stimulation of fresh PBMCs with CMV viral lysate. Miltenyi beads were used first to positively select CD4 T cells, and CD8 T cells were then positively selected from the CD4-negative fraction. After staining for CD3, CD4, CD8, CD45RA, CD27 and a live/dead dye, cells were sorted on a BD Aria II into four subsets based on CD45RA and CD27. Blood was obtained from three healthy volunteers, and the blood from each volunteer was fractionated into CD4 and CD8 T cells and subsequently into four differentiation subsets. About 120 ml of peripheral blood was taken from each donor, and PBMC were separated by density-gradient centrifugation on Ficoll-Paque PLUS. Sorted cells were lysed in RLT buffer, and RNA was extracted with a Qiagen RNeasy kit and stored at -80°C.

Source material: central memory CD8+ T cells from blood. The cell subset or site label on this specimen signifies: central memory, CD45RA- CD27+. This TCR was sampled from a human donor in good health. This chain is built from TRBV5-6 and TRBJ1-1; TRBD1 fits 7 bases in the junction. This receptor carries the CDR3 CASSVVRGAEAFF. The DNA is TGTGCCAGCAGCGTAGTCAGGGGGGCTGAAGCTTTCTTT.